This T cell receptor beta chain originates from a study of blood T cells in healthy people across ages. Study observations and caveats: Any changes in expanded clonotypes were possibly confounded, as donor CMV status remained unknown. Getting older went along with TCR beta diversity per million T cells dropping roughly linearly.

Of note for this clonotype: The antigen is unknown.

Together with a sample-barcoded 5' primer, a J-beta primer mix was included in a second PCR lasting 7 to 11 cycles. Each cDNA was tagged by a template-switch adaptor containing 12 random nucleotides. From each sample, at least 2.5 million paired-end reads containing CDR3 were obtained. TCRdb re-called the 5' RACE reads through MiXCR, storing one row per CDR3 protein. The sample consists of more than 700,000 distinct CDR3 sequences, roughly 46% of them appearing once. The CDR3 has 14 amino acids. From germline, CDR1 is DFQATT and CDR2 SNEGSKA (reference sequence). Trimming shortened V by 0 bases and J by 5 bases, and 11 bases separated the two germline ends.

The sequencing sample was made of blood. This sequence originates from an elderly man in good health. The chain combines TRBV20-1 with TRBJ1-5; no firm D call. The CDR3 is CSARDLRSYQPQHF. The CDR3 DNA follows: TGCAGTGCTAGAGATCTTCGGTCGTATCAGCCCCAGCATTTT.